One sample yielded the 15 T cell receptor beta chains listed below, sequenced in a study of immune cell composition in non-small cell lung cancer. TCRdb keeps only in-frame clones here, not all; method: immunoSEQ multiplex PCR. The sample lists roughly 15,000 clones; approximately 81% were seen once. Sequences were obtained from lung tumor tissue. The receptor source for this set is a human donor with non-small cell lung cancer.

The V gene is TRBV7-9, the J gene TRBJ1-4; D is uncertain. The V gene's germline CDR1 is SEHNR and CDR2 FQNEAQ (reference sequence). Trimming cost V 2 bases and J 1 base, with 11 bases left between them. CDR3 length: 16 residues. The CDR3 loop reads CASSLKVSVTNEKLFF. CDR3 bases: TGTGCCAGCAGCTTAAAGGTGTCGGTAACTAATGAAAAACTGTTTTTT.

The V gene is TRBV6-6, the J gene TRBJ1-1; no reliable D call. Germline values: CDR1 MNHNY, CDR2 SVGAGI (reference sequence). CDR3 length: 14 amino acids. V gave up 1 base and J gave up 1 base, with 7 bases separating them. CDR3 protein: CASSYLAGNTEAFF. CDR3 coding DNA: TGTGCCAGCAGTTACTTGGCCGGGAACACTGAAGCTTTCTTT.

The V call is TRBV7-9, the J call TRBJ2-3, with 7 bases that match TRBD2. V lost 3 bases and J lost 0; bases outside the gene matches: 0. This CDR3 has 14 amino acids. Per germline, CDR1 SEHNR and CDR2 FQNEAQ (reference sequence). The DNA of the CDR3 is TGTGCCAGCAGCTTTAGCGGGAGCACAGATACGCAGTATTTT. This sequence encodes CASSFSGSTDTQYF.

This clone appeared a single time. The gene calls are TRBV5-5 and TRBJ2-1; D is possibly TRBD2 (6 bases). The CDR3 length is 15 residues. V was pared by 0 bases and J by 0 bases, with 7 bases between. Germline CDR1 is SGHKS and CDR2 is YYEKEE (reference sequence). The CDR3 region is CASSLDGSSYNEQFF. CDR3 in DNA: TGTGCCAGCAGCTTGGACGGGAGCTCCTACAATGAGCAGTTCTTC.

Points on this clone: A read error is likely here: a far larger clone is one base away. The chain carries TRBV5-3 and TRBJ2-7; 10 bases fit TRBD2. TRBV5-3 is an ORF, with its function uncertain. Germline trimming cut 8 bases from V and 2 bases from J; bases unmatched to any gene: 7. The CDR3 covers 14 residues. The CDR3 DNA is TGTGCCAGCAGCGAAGGACTAGCGGCCTACGAGCAGTACTTC. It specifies CASSEGLAAYEQYF.

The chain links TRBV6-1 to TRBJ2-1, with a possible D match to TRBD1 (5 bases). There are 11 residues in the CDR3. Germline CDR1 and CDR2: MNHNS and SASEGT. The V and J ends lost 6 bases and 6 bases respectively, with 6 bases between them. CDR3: CASRTVNEQFF. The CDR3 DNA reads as TGTGCCAGCAGGACAGTCAATGAGCAGTTCTTC.

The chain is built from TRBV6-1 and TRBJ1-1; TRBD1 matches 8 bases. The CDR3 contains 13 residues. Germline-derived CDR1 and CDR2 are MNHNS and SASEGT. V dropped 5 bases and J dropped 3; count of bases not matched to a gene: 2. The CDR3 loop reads CASSQGADTEAFF. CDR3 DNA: TGTGCCAGCAGTCAGGGGGCGGACACTGAAGCTTTCTTT.

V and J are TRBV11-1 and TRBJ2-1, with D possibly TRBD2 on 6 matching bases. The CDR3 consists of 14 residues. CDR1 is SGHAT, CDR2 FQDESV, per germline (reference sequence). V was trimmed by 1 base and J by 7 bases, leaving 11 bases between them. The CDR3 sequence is CASSLDRTKNEQFF. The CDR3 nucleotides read TGTGCCAGCAGCTTAGACCGGACTAAAAATGAGCAGTTCTTC.

The CDR3 here is CASSLSRDNEQFF. The DNA for the CDR3 is TGTGCCAGCAGTTTATCTCGGGACAATGAGCAGTTCTTC. This sequence joins TRBV27 and TRBJ2-1; D call uncertain. The CDR3 contains 13 residues. Per germline, CDR1 MNHEY and CDR2 SMNVEV (reference sequence). Trimming removed 0 bases at V and 5 bases at J, with 5 bases between.

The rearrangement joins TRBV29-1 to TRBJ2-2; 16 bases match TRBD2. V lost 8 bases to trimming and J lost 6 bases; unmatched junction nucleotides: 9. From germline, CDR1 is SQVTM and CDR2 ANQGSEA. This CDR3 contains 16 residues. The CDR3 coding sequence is TGCAGCATCCAGGGACTAGCGGGAGGGCCCGCCGGGGAGCTGTTTTTT. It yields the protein CSIQGLAGGPAGELFF.

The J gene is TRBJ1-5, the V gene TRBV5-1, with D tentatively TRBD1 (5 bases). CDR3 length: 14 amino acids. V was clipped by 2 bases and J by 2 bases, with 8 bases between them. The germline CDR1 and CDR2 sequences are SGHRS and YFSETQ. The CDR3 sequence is CASSFLGGNQPQHF. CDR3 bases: TGCGCCAGCAGCTTCCTAGGGGGCAATCAGCCCCAGCATTTT.

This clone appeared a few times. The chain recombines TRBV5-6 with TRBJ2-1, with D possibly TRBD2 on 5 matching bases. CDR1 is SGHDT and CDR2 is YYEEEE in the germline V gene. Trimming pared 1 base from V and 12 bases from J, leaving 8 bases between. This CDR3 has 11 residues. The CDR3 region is CASSLRGWQFF. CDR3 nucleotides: TGTGCCAGCAGCTTGCGGGGTTGGCAGTTCTTC.

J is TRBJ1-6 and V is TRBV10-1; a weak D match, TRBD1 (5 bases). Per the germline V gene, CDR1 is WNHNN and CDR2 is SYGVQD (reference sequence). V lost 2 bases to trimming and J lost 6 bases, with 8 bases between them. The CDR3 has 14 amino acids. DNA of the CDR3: TGCGCCAGCAGTGAGGGGGCTTTTAATTCACCCCTCCACTTT. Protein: CASSEGAFNSPLHF.

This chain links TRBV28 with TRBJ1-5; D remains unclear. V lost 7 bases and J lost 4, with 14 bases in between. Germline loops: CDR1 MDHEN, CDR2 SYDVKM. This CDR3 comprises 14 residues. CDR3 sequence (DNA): TGTGCCAGCACCTCCAGACGGGTAAATCAGCCCCAGCATTTT. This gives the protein CASTSRRVNQPQHF.

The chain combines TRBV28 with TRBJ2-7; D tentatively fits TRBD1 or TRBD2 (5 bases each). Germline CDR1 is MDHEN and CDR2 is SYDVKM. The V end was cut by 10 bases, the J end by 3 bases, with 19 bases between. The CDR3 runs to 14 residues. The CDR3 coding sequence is TGTGCCACCGGCCCCCCTTCGGGACGCTACGAGCAGTACTTC. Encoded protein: CATGPPSGRYEQYF. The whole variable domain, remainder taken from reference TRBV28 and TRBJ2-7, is DVKVTQSSRYLVKRTGEKVFLECVQDMDHENMFWYRQDPGLGLRLIYFSYDVKMKEKGDIPEGYSVSREKKERFSLILESASTNQTSMYLCATGPPSGRYEQYFGPGTRLTVT.